Below are 31 T cell receptor beta chains sequenced from a single sample in a study of cytomegalovirus exposure and HLA in healthy donors. The PCR made use of 60 Vbeta and 13 Jbeta primers. Sequencing used immunoSEQ multiplex PCR; TCRdb keeps in-frame clones, though not all of them. This table holds 70,000 to 85,000 clones, about 64% found once. Sequenced: PBMCs. All receptors derive from a man younger than 45 in good health and CMV-seropositive.

J is TRBJ1-4 and V is TRBV27; tentatively, D is TRBD1 (6 bases). The CDR3 consists of 14 residues. Germline V gene sequence: CDR1 MNHEY, CDR2 SMNVEV (reference sequence). The ends were cut back, 5 bases at V and 4 bases at J, with 11 bases in the middle. CDR3 sequence (DNA): TGTGCCAGCAGTCTACAGGGTGATAATGAAAAACTGTTTTTT. It yields the protein CASSLQGDNEKLFF.

There are a few counts of this clone. The chain has TRBV5-1 and TRBJ1-4; 9 bases fit TRBD1. Germline assignment: CDR1 SGHRS and CDR2 YFSETQ. Losses at the gene ends were 7 bases for V and 7 bases for J; bases not matched to a gene: 8. The length of the CDR3 is 14 residues. The CDR3 DNA sequence: TGCGCCAGCGGACCCGGGACAGGGAGTGAAAAACTGTTTTTT. Translated: CASGPGTGSEKLFF.

The chain couples TRBV5-1 to TRBJ2-7; 7 nucleotides agree with TRBD2. Germline CDR1 is SGHRS and CDR2 is YFSETQ. The CDR3 length is 15 residues. J gave up 0 bases and V 4 bases, and 7 bases lay outside the gene matches. The CDR3 bases are TGCGCCAGCAGCGTTACGGGAGGACCCTCCTACGAGCAGTACTTC. Translating gives CASSVTGGPSYEQYF.

The chain links TRBV21-1 to TRBJ2-2; the table's D call of TRBD1 was not tested on the DNA. TRBV21-1 corresponds to a pseudogene. CDR3 length: 15 amino acids. As DNA, the CDR3 is TGTGCCAGCAGCAAAGCGGACAGGGGGCCCGGGGAGCTGTTTTTT. Its protein product is CASSKADRGPGELFF.

The chain couples TRBV19 to TRBJ1-4, with D perhaps matching TRBD1 (6 bases). The germline CDR1 and CDR2 sequences are LNHDA and SQIVND (reference sequence). CDR3 length: 15 amino acids. V shed 5 bases and J shed 8 bases, with 18 bases lying between them. As DNA, the CDR3 is TGTGCCAGTAGTGCAGGGGTCGGGGTAAGGGAAAAACTGTTTTTT. It translates to CASSAGVGVREKLFF. Supplemented by reference TRBV19 and TRBJ1-4, the full variable domain reads DGGITQSPKYLFRKEGQNVTLSCEQNLNHDAMYWYRQDPGQGLRLIYYSQIVNDFQKGDIAEGYSVSREKKESFPLTVTSAQKNPTAFYLCASSAGVGVREKLFFGSGTQLSVL.

This clone was counted a few times. V gene TRBV5-4 combines with J gene TRBJ1-2, with D hard to call. CDR1 and CDR2 from the germline V gene are SGHNT and YYREEE (reference sequence). The CDR3 spans 13 residues. Trimming removed 0 bases at V and 3 bases at J, with 6 bases between. The CDR3 coding sequence is TGTGCCAGCAGCTTGGACAGAGACTATGGCTACACCTTC. Translating it yields CASSLDRDYGYTF.

The chain joins TRBV5-1 to TRBJ1-1, with TRBD1 matching over 7 bases. V was clipped by 6 bases and J by 1 base; unmatched bases: 9. Germline V CDR1 and CDR2: SGHRS, YFSETQ. This CDR3 contains 15 residues. CDR3 coding DNA: TGCGCCAGCACCTGGGACAGAAGAACGAACACTGAAGCTTTCTTT. Translation gives CASTWDRRTNTEAFF.

The chain couples TRBV12-5 to TRBJ1-1, with no clear D. With 6 bases removed from V and 0 bases from J, the gap between germline ends came to 8 bases. In germline, CDR1 is LGHNT, CDR2 FRNRAP. The CDR3 length is 13 residues. The CDR3 DNA reads TGTGCTAGTGGCAATAACATGAACACTGAAGCTTTCTTT. It codes for CASGNNMNTEAFF.

This sequence joins TRBV7-6 and TRBJ2-3; D possibly corresponds to TRBD1 (5 bases). The length of the CDR3 is 13 residues. Germline V gives CDR1 SGHVS, CDR2 FNYEAQ. V was cut by 2 bases and J by 5 bases, with 8 bases left in between. CDR3 DNA sequence: TGTGCCAGCAGCTTAAACAGGCTAGATACGCAGTATTTT. Translation: CASSLNRLDTQYF.

The chain recombines TRBV11-2 with TRBJ2-2; D unclear. From germline, CDR1 is SGHAT and CDR2 FQNNGV. V was shortened by 2 bases and J by 2 bases, with 6 bases between the two germline ends. CDR3 size: 14 residues. CDR3 sequence reads: CASSLRTNTGELFF. The CDR3 region has the DNA TGTGCCAGCAGCTTACGCACAAACACCGGGGAGCTGTTTTTT.

This clone was detected only once. CDR3: CASSLLGQTYGYTF. DNA for the CDR3: TGTGCCAGCAGTTTATTGGGACAAACATATGGCTACACCTTC. V gene TRBV28 combines with J gene TRBJ1-2, with D possibly TRBD1 on 6 matching bases. This CDR3 has 14 residues. CDR1 and CDR2 from the germline V gene are MDHEN and SYDVKM. Trimming shortened V by 1 base and J by 5 bases, and 11 bases separated the two germline ends.

This clone was counted between two and nine times. The rearrangement joins TRBV4-2 to TRBJ1-1; D gene ambiguous. CDR1 and CDR2 from the germline V gene are LGHNA and YNFKEQ. Trimming cost V 4 bases and J 1 base, with 13 bases left between them. The CDR3 sequence is 15 residues long. This CDR3 reads CASSPGRGPNTEAFF. Here the CDR3 DNA reads TGTGCCAGCAGCCCCGGTCGGGGTCCGAACACTGAAGCTTTCTTT.

The J gene is TRBJ2-7, the V gene TRBV19; perhaps TRBD1 as D (6 bases). CDR1 and CDR2 (germline): LNHDA, SQIVND (reference sequence). Trimming pared 5 bases from V and 0 bases from J, leaving 11 bases between. The CDR3 consists of 14 residues. This CDR3 reads CASSEQGSSYEQYF. In DNA, the CDR3 is TGTGCCAGTAGTGAACAGGGAAGCTCCTACGAGCAGTACTTC.

The chain links TRBV7-7 to TRBJ1-3; tentative D call: TRBD1 (6 bases). Trimming took 4 bases from V and 4 from J, leaving 11 bases between them. The CDR3 has 14 amino acids. Germline values: CDR1 SSHAT, CDR2 FNYEAQ (reference sequence). The CDR3 loop is CASSSRGRGNTIYF. In DNA form, the CDR3 reads TGTGCCAGCAGCTCCAGGGGTAGGGGAAACACCATATATTTT.

This rearrangement joins TRBV10-3 to TRBJ1-2; 8 bases agree with TRBD1. The length of the CDR3 is 12 residues. CDR1 and CDR2 (germline): ENHRY, SYGVKD. The junction had 10 bases not matched to a gene; V was cut back by 9 bases and J by 10 bases. The CDR3 DNA reads as TGTGCCATAAGGGGGGACAGGAGGGACTACACCTTC. This gives the protein CAIRGDRRDYTF.

The gene calls are TRBV6-5 and TRBJ2-7, with D perhaps matching TRBD1 (6 bases). The germline V gene encodes CDR1 MNHEY and CDR2 SVGAGI. V was shortened by 6 bases and J by 1 base, with 13 bases between the two germline ends. The CDR3 is 14 amino acids. DNA for the CDR3: TGTGCCAGCAGGGATACAGGGCTTTCCTACGAGCAGTACTTC. Translated: CASRDTGLSYEQYF.

The genes are TRBV5-1 and TRBJ2-2; 14 bases map to TRBD2. The CDR3 consists of 19 residues. Germline CDR1 SGHRS, CDR2 YFSETQ. Trimming at V came to 1 base and at J to 7 bases, leaving 12 bases not matched to a gene. The CDR3 nucleotides read TGCGCCAGCAGCTTGTATCAGGTTGGGACTAGCGGGAGTAACGGGGAGCTGTTTTTT. It encodes CASSLYQVGTSGSNGELFF.

The CDR3 region is CASSTGTSGGTDTQYF. The CDR3 DNA is TGTGCCAGCAGCACCGGGACTAGCGGGGGGACAGATACGCAGTATTTT. The gene calls are TRBV7-2 and TRBJ2-3; 15 bases agree with TRBD2. V lost 5 bases to trimming and J lost 3 bases; unmatched junction nucleotides: 3. The length of the CDR3 is 16 residues. Germline V gives CDR1 SGHTA, CDR2 FQGNSA.

The CDR3 reads CASSVTGGLEKLFF. The CDR3 nucleotides read TGTGCCAGCAGTGTTACAGGGGGCTTAGAAAAACTGTTTTTT. The chain links TRBV6-1 to TRBJ1-4, with 9 positions matching TRBD1. Germline CDR1 and CDR2: MNHNS and SASEGT. CDR3 length equals 14 residues. J lost 8 bases, V lost 4 bases, and 5 bases had no gene match.

This clone is a singleton in its sample. The CDR3 DNA reads TGTGCCATCAAATTCGCAGTGGGGGACAGCTCCTACGAGCAGTACTTC. Translated: CAIKFAVGDSSYEQYF. The chain employs TRBV10-3 and TRBJ2-7; 7 bases fit TRBD1. V trimming: 7 bases; J trimming: 0 bases; junction bases outside the gene matches: 12. CDR3 length: 16 amino acids. The V gene's germline CDR1 is ENHRY and CDR2 SYGVKD.

The CDR3 coding sequence is TGTGCCAGCAGGGAACAGGGAAGGGGTTCACCCCTCCACTTT. This translates into CASREQGRGSPLHF. The chain combines TRBV27 with TRBJ1-6, with D possibly matching TRBD1 (6 bases). Germline V gene sequence: CDR1 MNHEY, CDR2 SMNVEV (reference sequence). This CDR3 contains 14 residues. V lost 6 bases, J lost 9 bases, and 15 bases lay in between.

This clone showed up just a few times. The chain employs TRBV15 and TRBJ1-4; D call uncertain. The CDR3 sequence is 13 residues long. V gave up 5 bases and J gave up 8 bases, with 12 bases separating them. CDR1 and CDR2 from the germline V gene are LNHNV and YYDKDF (reference sequence). DNA of the CDR3: TGTGCCACCAGCCCTAAGAACCGGGAAAAACTGTTTTTT. It yields the protein CATSPKNREKLFF.

The chain is built from TRBV6-1 and TRBJ2-4; D is possibly TRBD1 (7 bases). V shed 10 bases and J shed 3 bases, with 19 bases lying between them. This CDR3 comprises 15 residues. CDR1 is MNHNS, CDR2 SASEGT, per germline. The CDR3 reads CATLKRQGGKNIQYF. In DNA, the CDR3 is TGTGCCACCCTGAAGAGACAGGGAGGCAAAAACATTCAGTACTTC.

The genes are TRBV11-1 and TRBJ2-5, with D possibly being TRBD1 (5 bases). CDR1 and CDR2 (germline): SGHAT, FQDESV (reference sequence). The CDR3 covers 12 residues. The V end was cut by 7 bases, the J end by 5 bases, with 11 bases between. Here the CDR3 reads CASTIPGETQYF. CDR3 bases: TGTGCCAGCACCATACCAGGGGAGACCCAGTACTTC.

The V and J genes are TRBV5-6 and TRBJ1-1; 8 bases align to TRBD1. After removal of 0 bases from V and 11 bases from J, the junction contained 9 bases not matched to a gene. Germline V gives CDR1 SGHDT, CDR2 YYEEEE. The CDR3 is 14 residues long. DNA of the CDR3: TGTGCCAGCAGCTTGGAGGACAGGGTGGTGGGGGCTTTCTTT. It specifies CASSLEDRVVGAFF. The variable domain in full, with the rest retrieved from reference TRBV5-6 and TRBJ1-1, is DAGVTQSPTHLIKTRGQQVTLRCSPKSGHDTVSWYQQALGQGPQFIFQYYEEEERQRGNFPDRFSGHQFPNYSSELNVNALLLGDSALYLCASSLEDRVVGAFFGQGTRLTVV.

The sample holds a few counts of this clone. The chain employs TRBV5-5 and TRBJ1-2; D unclear. The ends were cut back, 2 bases at V and 6 bases at J, with 11 bases in the middle. This CDR3 has 13 amino acids. In germline, CDR1 is SGHKS, CDR2 YYEKEE (reference sequence). As DNA, the CDR3 is TGTGCCAGCAGCTTTCCGGGAGGAGATGGCTACACCTTC. Translation: CASSFPGGDGYTF.

The V call is TRBV9, the J call TRBJ2-2, with TRBD2 matching over 15 bases. Per germline, CDR1 SGDLS and CDR2 YYNGEE. The ends lost 4 bases at V and 3 bases at J; junction bases unmatched: 4. The CDR3 is 17 residues long. This CDR3 is CASSRTSGGADTGELFF. DNA of the CDR3: TGTGCCAGCAGCAGGACTAGCGGGGGGGCCGACACCGGGGAGCTGTTTTTT.

This clone was seen once. CDR3 sequence (DNA): TGTGCCATCAGTAACGGGGTGATGAACACCGGGGAGCTGTTTTTT. Translating it yields CAISNGVMNTGELFF. The chain employs TRBV10-3 and TRBJ2-2, with a possible D match to TRBD2 (5 bases). The CDR3 loop spans 15 amino acids. With 5 bases removed from V and 1 base from J, the gap between germline ends came to 11 bases. From germline, CDR1 is ENHRY and CDR2 SYGVKD.

This chain links TRBV19 with TRBJ2-3; tentatively, D is TRBD1 (5 bases). This CDR3 region has 15 residues. Trimming shortened V by 0 bases and J by 9 bases, and 16 bases separated the two germline ends. Germline V gives CDR1 LNHDA, CDR2 SQIVND (reference sequence). CDR3 region: CASSIDRRADNTQYF. DNA of the CDR3: TGTGCCAGTAGTATAGATCGCCGGGCGGACAACACGCAGTATTTT. Complete variable domain (other parts from reference TRBV19 and TRBJ2-3): DGGITQSPKYLFRKEGQNVTLSCEQNLNHDAMYWYRQDPGQGLRLIYYSQIVNDFQKGDIAEGYSVSREKKESFPLTVTSAQKNPTAFYLCASSIDRRADNTQYFGPGTRLTVL.

The rearrangement joins TRBV4-2 to TRBJ2-3; no clear D gene. The germline CDR1 and CDR2 sequences are LGHNA and YNFKEQ. There are 16 residues in the CDR3. The V end lost 0 bases, the J end lost 2 bases, and 12 bases lay between the germline ends. Here the CDR3 reads CASSQELRSFTDTQYF. The DNA for the CDR3 is TGTGCCAGCAGCCAAGAGTTGAGGTCCTTCACAGATACGCAGTATTTT.

V gene TRBV5-1 combines with J gene TRBJ2-1, with 7 bases that match TRBD2. CDR1 is SGHRS, CDR2 YFSETQ, per germline. The trim removed 4 bases at V and 4 bases at J, leaving 8 bases unmatched. The CDR3 sequence is 15 residues long. This CDR3 reads CASSGRELGYNEQFF. The CDR3 nucleotides read TGCGCCAGCAGCGGGCGGGAGTTAGGATACAATGAGCAGTTCTTC.